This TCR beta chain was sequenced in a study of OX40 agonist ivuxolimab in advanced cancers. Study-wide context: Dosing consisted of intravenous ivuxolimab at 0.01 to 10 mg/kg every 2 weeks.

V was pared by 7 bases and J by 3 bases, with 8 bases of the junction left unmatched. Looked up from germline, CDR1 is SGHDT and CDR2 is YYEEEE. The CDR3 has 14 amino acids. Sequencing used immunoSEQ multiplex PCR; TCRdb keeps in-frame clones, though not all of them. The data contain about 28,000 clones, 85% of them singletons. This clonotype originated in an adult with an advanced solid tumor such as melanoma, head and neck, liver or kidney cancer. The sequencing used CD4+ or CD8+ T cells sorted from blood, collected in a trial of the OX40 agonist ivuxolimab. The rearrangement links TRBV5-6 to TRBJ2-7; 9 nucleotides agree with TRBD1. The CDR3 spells CASGPGTGLYEQYF. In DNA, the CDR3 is TGTGCCAGCGGCCCCGGGACAGGGCTCTACGAGCAGTACTTC.